Each of the 5 T cell receptor beta chains below was sequenced from the same sample in a study of long-term antiretroviral therapy in people with HIV. The authors ran the immunoSEQ assay, v3.0, at survey level. The data were produced by immunoSEQ multiplex PCR, yet TCRdb's version contains in-frame clones alone and is incomplete. The sample includes about 25,000 clones, roughly 80% of them seen just once. Specimen: unsorted PBMCs, collected 1.1 years before starting antiretroviral therapy. These receptors came from a woman aged 40-49 years with HIV.

The chain couples TRBV5-1 to TRBJ2-7; TRBD2 agrees at 8 bases. Looked up from germline, CDR1 is SGHRS and CDR2 is YFSETQ. With 0 bases clipped from V and 5 bases from J, the junction kept 10 bases outside the gene matches. The CDR3 is 16 amino acids. DNA for the CDR3: TGCGCCAGCAGCTTGGATCCCAGCGGGAGAAGGAACGAGCAGTACTTC. Translated, it gives CASSLDPSGRRNEQYF.

This clone was picked up a small number of times. V is TRBV4-3 and J is TRBJ2-7; a possible D gene is TRBD2 (5 bases). The CDR3 consists of 14 residues. The germline V gene has CDR1 LGHNA and CDR2 YSLEER. V lost 5 bases, J lost 1 base, and 12 bases lay in between. For the CDR3, the DNA is TGCGCCAGCAGCAGAGATAGGGAGTCCTACGAGCAGTACTTC. Residues: CASSRDRESYEQYF.

V usage is TRBV5-6 and J usage is TRBJ1-4, with D perhaps TRBD1 (6 bases). V lost 0 bases to trimming and J lost 8 bases, with 14 bases between them. The CDR3 length is 15 residues. Germline lookup yields CDR1 SGHDT and CDR2 YYEEEE. CDR3 residues: CASSLARDTGEKLFF. CDR3 sequence (DNA): TGTGCCAGCAGCTTGGCCCGGGACACCGGGGAAAAACTGTTTTTT.

The chain combines TRBV7-8 with TRBJ2-7; a possible D gene is TRBD2 (5 bases). V dropped 7 bases and J dropped 3 bases, with 10 bases sitting between them. CDR1 is SGHVS, CDR2 FQNEAQ, per germline. The CDR3 is 12 amino acids. CDR3 sequence (DNA): TGTGCCAGCAAGAGGGCGGGCTACGAGCAGTACTTC. This translates into CASKRAGYEQYF.

This chain uses TRBV7-9 with TRBJ1-2; D uncertain. The CDR3 is 14 amino acids. The V end was cut by 1 base, the J end by 6 bases, with 12 bases between. Germline assignment: CDR1 SEHNR and CDR2 FQNEAQ (reference sequence). In DNA form, the CDR3 reads TGTGCCAGCAGCTTAGTCTATGGAGTGGATGGCTACACCTTC. Its translation: CASSLVYGVDGYTF.